The following is a T cell receptor (beta chain) sequence with its context. Antigen unknown. PCR was performed using 60 Vbeta and 13 Jbeta primers. Repertoires were generated with immunoSEQ multiplex PCR, while TCRdb's copy carries only in-frame clones and drops some. The sample lists 45,000 to 65,000 clones; roughly 85% were seen once. The data derive from a study of cytomegalovirus exposure and HLA in healthy donors. Study at large: An early release of data contained roughly 86 million unique TCRs, which came from HLA-typed donors. Whole-study findings and limits: Some highly shared sequence variants likely arose as a pipeline artifact. Rates of TCR association differed by HLA locus in a later analysis, with DRB1 highest and HLA-C lowest.

The CDR3 has 16 amino acids. V gave up 6 bases and J gave up 8 bases; unmatched junction bases: 9. Germline lookup yields CDR1 LNHDA and CDR2 SQIVND (reference sequence). This clonotype was sampled from a man in his thirties or forties in good health and CMV-seronegative. Sequencing input: PBMCs. The chain joins TRBV19 to TRBJ2-1; 14 positions match TRBD2. CDR3 in amino acids: CASSRGGTSGSYEQFF. CDR3 nucleotides: TGTGCCAGTAGCCGCGGGGGGACTAGCGGGAGCTATGAGCAGTTCTTC.